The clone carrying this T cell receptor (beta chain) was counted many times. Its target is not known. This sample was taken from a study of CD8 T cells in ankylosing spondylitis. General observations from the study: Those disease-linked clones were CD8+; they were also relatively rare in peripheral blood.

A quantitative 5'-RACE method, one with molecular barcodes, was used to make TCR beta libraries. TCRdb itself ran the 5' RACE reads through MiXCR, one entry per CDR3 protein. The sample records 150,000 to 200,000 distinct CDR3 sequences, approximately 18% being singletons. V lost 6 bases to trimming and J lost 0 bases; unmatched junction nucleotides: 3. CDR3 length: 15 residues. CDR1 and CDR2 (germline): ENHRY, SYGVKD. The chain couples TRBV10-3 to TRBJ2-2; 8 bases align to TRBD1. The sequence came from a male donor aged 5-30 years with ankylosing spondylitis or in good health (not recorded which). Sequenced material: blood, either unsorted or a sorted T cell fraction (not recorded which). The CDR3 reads CAIRVTGANTGELFF. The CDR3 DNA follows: TGTGCCATCAGGGTGACAGGGGCGAACACCGGGGAGCTGTTTTTT.